A selection of T cell receptor beta chains follows, all from one sample in a study of PD-L1 blockade in urothelial cancer. TCRdb keeps only in-frame clones here, not all; method: immunoSEQ multiplex PCR. The data contain some 100,000 clones, approximately 90% of them singletons. This specimen consisted of PBMCs, obtained around atezolizumab (anti-PD-L1) treatment. These receptors were obtained from a woman older than 75 with urothelial cancer. Each CDR3 is given with its conserved first and last residue. Fields, in order: CDR3 DNA, CDR3 protein, V gene, D gene, J gene, clone size. The D gene is left open where the match is weak. For some rows the clone size is stated as once, few or many, or as a class when expanded; others skip it.

TGTGCCAGCAACCCCCTCTCGGCGAACACCGGGGAGCTGTTTTTT,CASNPLSANTGELFF,TRBV7-9,NA,TRBJ2-2,NA
TGTGCCAGCAGTCCTTGGGGCAGGGGGCGGCCTAATGAAAAACTGTTTTTT,CASSPWGRGRPNEKLFF,TRBV27,TRBD1,TRBJ1-4,NA
TGTGCCAGCAGGGCCCCCACTAGCGGAAGCGTTGGTGAGCAGTTCTTC,CASRAPTSGSVGEQFF,TRBV9,TRBD2,TRBJ2-1,NA
TGTGCCAGCAGCTTGGGGGCGGGAGTATCCTACGAGCAGTACTTC,CASSLGAGVSYEQYF,TRBV5-6,TRBD2,TRBJ2-7,NA
TGTGCCAGCAGCCGAGGACAGCCGGGGAACACTGAAGCTTTCTTT,CASSRGQPGNTEAFF,TRBV27,NA,TRBJ1-1,NA
TGTGCCAGCAGCTTGGGGCTTTCCGGGGCCTACGAGCAGTACTTC,CASSLGLSGAYEQYF,TRBV5-4,NA,TRBJ2-7,NA
TGTGCCAGCAGCTTGCCCCCGGGACTAGCGTCAGATACGCAGTATTTT,CASSLPPGLASDTQYF,TRBV5-8,TRBD2,TRBJ2-3,NA
TGTGCCTGGAGTGCTACTCCGGGATCCACCTATAATGAAAAACTGTTTTTT,CAWSATPGSTYNEKLFF,TRBV30,NA,TRBJ1-4,NA
TGCGCCAGCAGCGAACAGCCCTCTAGCGGGAGTAATGAGCAGTTCTTC,CASSEQPSSGSNEQFF,TRBV4-1,TRBD2,TRBJ2-1,NA
TGTGCCAGCAGCTTGGTAGGAACGGGGGGCTACACCTTC,CASSLVGTGGYTF,TRBV5-4,NA,TRBJ1-2,NA
TGTGCCAGCAGTCAGCCCCGATCGGGACAGAGAAATCAGCCCCAGCATTTT,CASSQPRSGQRNQPQHF,TRBV28,TRBD1,TRBJ1-5,NA
TGTGCCAGCAGCGCTACAGGGATGTCGAACACTGAAGCTTTCTTT,CASSATGMSNTEAFF,TRBV9,NA,TRBJ1-1,NA
TGTGCCAGCAGTTCCATCCGACTAGCGCGGTTCTTC,CASSSIRLARFF,TRBV28,TRBD2,TRBJ2-1,NA
TGTGCCAGCAGCCCGGGGGGCCGCTCCTACGAGCAGTACTTC,CASSPGGRSYEQYF,TRBV4-2,NA,TRBJ2-7,once
TGTGCCATCAGTGCAAGCGGGACAGGGGACTATGGCTACACCTTC,CAISASGTGDYGYTF,TRBV10-3,TRBD1,TRBJ1-2,NA
TGTGCCATTCCGGCGGGCTTCAACACCGGGGAGCTGTTTTTT,CAIPAGFNTGELFF,TRBV7-7,NA,TRBJ2-2,NA